Given below is one T cell receptor beta chain in context. This sample is part of a study of patients and donors after allogeneic stem cell transplantation. One entry per CDR3 protein results from TCRdb running MiXCR on the RT-PCR reads. The table includes approximately 200,000 distinct CDR3 sequences, roughly two fifths detected once. The CDR3 contains 16 residues. Between the trimmed V and J ends, which lost 4 bases and 2 bases, there was a span of 15 bases. Germline V lookup: CDR1 LGHNA, CDR2 YSLEER. The TCR originated in a human donor who was either an allogeneic HSCT recipient or a stem cell or donor lymphocyte infusion donor (not recorded which). It is not recorded whose cells these are; they may come from a transplant donor. The chain recombines TRBV4-3 with TRBJ1-3; perhaps TRBD1 as D (5 bases). The sample was blood, either unsorted or a sorted T cell fraction (not recorded which). CDR3 residues: CASSPSTGTPGNTIYF. The CDR3 region has the DNA TGCGCCAGCAGCCCCTCCACGGGGACTCCTGGAAACACCATATATTTT.